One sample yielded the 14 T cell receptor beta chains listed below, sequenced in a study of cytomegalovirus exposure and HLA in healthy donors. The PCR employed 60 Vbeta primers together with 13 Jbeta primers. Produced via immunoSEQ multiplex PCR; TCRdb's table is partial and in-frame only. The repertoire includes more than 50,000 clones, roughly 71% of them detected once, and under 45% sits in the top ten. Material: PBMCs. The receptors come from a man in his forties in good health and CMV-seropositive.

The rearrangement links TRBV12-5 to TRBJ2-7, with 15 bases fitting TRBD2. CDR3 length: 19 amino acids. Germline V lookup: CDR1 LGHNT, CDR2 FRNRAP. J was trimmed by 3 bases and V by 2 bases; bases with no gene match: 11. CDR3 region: CASGLTLNPGLAGGYEQYF. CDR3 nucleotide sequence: TGTGCTAGTGGTTTGACCTTGAACCCGGGACTAGCGGGGGGCTACGAGCAGTACTTC.

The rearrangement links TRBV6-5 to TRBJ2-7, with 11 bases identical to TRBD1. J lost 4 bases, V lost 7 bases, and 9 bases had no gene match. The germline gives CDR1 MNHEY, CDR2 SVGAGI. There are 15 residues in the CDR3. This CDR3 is CASKTTGTGGYEQYF. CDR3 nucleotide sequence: TGTGCCAGCAAAACCACCGGGACAGGGGGATACGAGCAGTACTTC.

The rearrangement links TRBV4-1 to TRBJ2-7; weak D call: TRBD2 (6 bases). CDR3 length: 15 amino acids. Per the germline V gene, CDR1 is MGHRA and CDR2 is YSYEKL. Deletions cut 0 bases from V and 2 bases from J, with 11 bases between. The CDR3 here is CASSQDKGTPYEQYF. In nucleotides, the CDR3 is TGCGCCAGCAGCCAAGATAAGGGGACTCCCTACGAGCAGTACTTC.

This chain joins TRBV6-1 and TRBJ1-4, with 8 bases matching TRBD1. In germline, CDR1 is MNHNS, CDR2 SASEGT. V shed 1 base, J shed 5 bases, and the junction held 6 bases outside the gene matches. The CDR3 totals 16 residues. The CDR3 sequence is CASSEGGGQGNEKLFF. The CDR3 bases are TGTGCCAGCAGTGAAGGAGGAGGACAGGGAAATGAAAAACTGTTTTTT.

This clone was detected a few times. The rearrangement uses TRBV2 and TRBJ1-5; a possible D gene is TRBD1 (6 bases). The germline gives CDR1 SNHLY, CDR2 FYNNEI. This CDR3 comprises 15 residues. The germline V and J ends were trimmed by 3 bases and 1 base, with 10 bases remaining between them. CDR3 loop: CASSEGTRSNQPQHF. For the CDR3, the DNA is TGTGCCAGCAGTGAGGGGACACGAAGCAATCAGCCCCAGCATTTT.

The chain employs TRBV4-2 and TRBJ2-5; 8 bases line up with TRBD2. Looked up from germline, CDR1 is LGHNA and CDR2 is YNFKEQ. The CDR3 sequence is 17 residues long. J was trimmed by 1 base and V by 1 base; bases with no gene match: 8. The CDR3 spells CASSQAFSGAIQETQYF. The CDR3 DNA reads TGTGCCAGCAGCCAAGCTTTTAGCGGGGCGATCCAAGAGACCCAGTACTTC.

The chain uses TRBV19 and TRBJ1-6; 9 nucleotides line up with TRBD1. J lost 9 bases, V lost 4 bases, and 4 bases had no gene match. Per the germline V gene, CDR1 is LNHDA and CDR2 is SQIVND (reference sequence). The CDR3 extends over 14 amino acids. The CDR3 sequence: CASSNRDRASPLHF. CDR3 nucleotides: TGTGCCAGTAGTAACCGGGACAGGGCTTCACCCCTCCACTTT.

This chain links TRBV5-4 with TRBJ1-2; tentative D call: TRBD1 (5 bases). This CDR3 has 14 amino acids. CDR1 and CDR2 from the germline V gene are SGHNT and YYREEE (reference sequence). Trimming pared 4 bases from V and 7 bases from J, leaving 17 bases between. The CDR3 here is CASSLDSAVGGYTF. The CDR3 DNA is TGTGCCAGCAGCCTCGACAGCGCGGTGGGTGGCTACACCTTC. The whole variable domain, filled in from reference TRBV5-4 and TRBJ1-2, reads ETGVTQSPTHLIKTRGQQVTLRCSSQSGHNTVSWYQQALGQGPQFIFQYYREEENGRGNFPPRFSGLQFPNYSSELNVNALELDDSALYLCASSLDSAVGGYTFGSGTRLTVV.

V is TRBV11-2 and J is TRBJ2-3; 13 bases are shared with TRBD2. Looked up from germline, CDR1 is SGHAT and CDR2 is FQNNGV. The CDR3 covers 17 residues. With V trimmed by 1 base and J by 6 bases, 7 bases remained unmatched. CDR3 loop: CASSLGGLAGLGDTQYF. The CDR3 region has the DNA TGTGCCAGCAGCTTAGGGGGACTAGCGGGGCTGGGGGATACGCAGTATTTT.

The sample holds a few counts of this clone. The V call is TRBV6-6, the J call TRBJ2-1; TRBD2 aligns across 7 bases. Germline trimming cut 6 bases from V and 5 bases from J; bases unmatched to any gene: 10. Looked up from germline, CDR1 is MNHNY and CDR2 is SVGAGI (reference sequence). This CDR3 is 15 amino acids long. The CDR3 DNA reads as TGTGCCAGCAGCCAGACTAGCTCACTACACAATGAGCAGTTCTTC. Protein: CASSQTSSLHNEQFF.

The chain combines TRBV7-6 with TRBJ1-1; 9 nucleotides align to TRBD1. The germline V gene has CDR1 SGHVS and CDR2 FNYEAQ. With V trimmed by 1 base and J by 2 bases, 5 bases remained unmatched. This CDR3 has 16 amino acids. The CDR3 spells CASSLGTGVGNTEAFF. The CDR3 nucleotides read TGTGCCAGCAGCTTAGGGACAGGGGTGGGAAACACTGAAGCTTTCTTT.

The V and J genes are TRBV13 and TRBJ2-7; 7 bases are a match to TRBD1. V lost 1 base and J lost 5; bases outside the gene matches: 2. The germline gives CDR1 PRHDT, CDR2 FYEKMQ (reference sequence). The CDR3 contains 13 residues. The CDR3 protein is CASSLEGANEQYF. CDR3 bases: TGTGCCAGCAGCTTAGAGGGGGCCAACGAGCAGTACTTC.

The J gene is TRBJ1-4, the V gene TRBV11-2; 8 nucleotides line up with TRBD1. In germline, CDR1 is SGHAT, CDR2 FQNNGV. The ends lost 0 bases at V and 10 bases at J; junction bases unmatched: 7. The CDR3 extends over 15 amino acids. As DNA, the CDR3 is TGTGCCAGCAGCTTAGATGGACAGGGAGAGAGAAAACTGTTTTTT. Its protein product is CASSLDGQGERKLFF.

Here the CDR3 DNA reads TGCGCCAGCAGCTTGGAGGGACAGGGCTCTGAAGCTTTCTTT. Translation gives CASSLEGQGSEAFF. This chain uses TRBV5-1 with TRBJ1-1; 9 bases align to TRBD1. V shed 0 bases, J shed 6 bases, and the junction held 3 bases outside the gene matches. Germline loops: CDR1 SGHRS, CDR2 YFSETQ. The CDR3 spans 14 residues. The whole variable domain, filled in from reference TRBV5-1 and TRBJ1-1, reads KAGVTQTPRYLIKTRGQQVTLSCSPISGHRSVSWYQQTPGQGLQFLFEYFSETQRNKGNFPGRFSGRQFSNSRSEMNVSTLELGDSALYLCASSLEGQGSEAFFGQGTRLTVV.